What follows are 19 T cell receptor beta chains derived from one specimen sequenced in a study of blood T cell repertoires in COVID-19. Measured with immunoSEQ multiplex PCR; TCRdb has only the in-frame clones, and not every one. This table has approximately 50,000 clones, approximately 89% appearing once. The sequencing input was peripheral blood. Receptors originate from a woman aged 80 or over with acute or convalescent COVID-19.

The gene calls are TRBV5-4 and TRBJ2-5, with 7 bases fitting TRBD1. CDR3 length: 14 amino acids. In germline, CDR1 is SGHNT, CDR2 YYREEE (reference sequence). Unmatched junction bases numbered 7, after V lost 3 bases and J lost 5 bases. CDR3 DNA sequence: TGTGCCAGCAGCTCTCAGGGGGTCGGCGAGACCCAGTACTTC. It is translated as CASSSQGVGETQYF. The entire variable domain, with the rest obtained from reference TRBV5-4 and TRBJ2-5, is as follows: ETGVTQSPTHLIKTRGQQVTLRCSSQSGHNTVSWYQQALGQGPQFIFQYYREEENGRGNFPPRFSGLQFPNYSSELNVNALELDDSALYLCASSSQGVGETQYFGPGTRLLVL.

The chain is built from TRBV10-3 and TRBJ1-2; TRBD1 matches at 8 bases. The CDR3 is 16 amino acids. The ends lost 0 bases at V and 6 bases at J; junction bases unmatched: 9. Germline CDR1 is ENHRY and CDR2 is SYGVKD. CDR3 protein: CAISESGDRLLDGYTF. In DNA form, the CDR3 reads TGTGCCATCAGTGAGTCCGGGGACAGGCTTTTGGATGGCTACACCTTC.

The rearrangement uses TRBV5-1 and TRBJ2-7; possibly TRBD1 for D (5 bases). The CDR3 covers 15 residues. Germline values: CDR1 SGHRS, CDR2 YFSETQ. Trimming removed 2 bases at V and 2 bases at J, with 14 bases between. CDR3 protein: CASSLRYGATYEQYV. The CDR3 DNA sequence: TGCGCCAGCAGCTTACGTTATGGGGCGACCTACGAGCAGTACGTC.

The V and J genes are TRBV7-9 and TRBJ2-1; 13 bases match TRBD2. There are 18 residues in the CDR3. Germline V gives CDR1 SEHNR, CDR2 FQNEAQ (reference sequence). Losses at the gene ends were 4 bases for V and 9 bases for J; bases not matched to a gene: 15. CDR3 DNA: TGTGCCAGCAGCTACTCCCCCTCACTAGCGGGGGGGCGGGGTGAGCAGTTCTTC. Translated: CASSYSPSLAGGRGEQFF.

J is TRBJ1-2 and V is TRBV7-2, with a possible D match to TRBD1 (5 bases). Trimming removed 7 bases from V and 6 bases from J, with 15 bases in between. The CDR3 runs 13 residues. The germline V gene encodes CDR1 SGHTA and CDR2 FQGNSA. The CDR3 sequence is CASTQGAPDGYTF. CDR3 nucleotide sequence: TGTGCCAGCACCCAAGGGGCGCCCGATGGCTACACCTTC. Complete variable domain (other parts from reference TRBV7-2 and TRBJ1-2): GAGVSQSPSNKVTEKGKDVELRCDPISGHTALYWYRQSLGQGLEFLIYFQGNSAPDKSGLPSDRFSAERTGGSVSTLTIQRTQQEDSAVYLCASTQGAPDGYTFGSGTRLTVV.

This sequence joins TRBV5-1 and TRBJ2-2; a possible D gene is TRBD1 (6 bases). Per germline, CDR1 SGHRS and CDR2 YFSETQ. V was pared by 5 bases and J by 2 bases, with 10 bases between. This CDR3 comprises 14 residues. CDR3 bases: TGCGCCAGCAGGGCGGACAGTAACACCGGGGAGCTGTTTTTT. Translation gives CASRADSNTGELFF.

J is TRBJ2-2 and V is TRBV3-1 (or the pseudogene TRBV3-2), with a possible D match to TRBD1 (5 bases). Germline V gene data show CDR1 as LGHDT and CDR2 as YNNKEL (reference sequence). V was clipped by 0 bases and J by 6 bases, with 8 bases between them. CDR3 length: 14 residues. DNA for the CDR3: TGTGCCAGCAGCCAAGACAGGGCCTCCGGGGAGCTGTTTTTT. Protein sequence: CASSQDRASGELFF.

As DNA, the CDR3 is TGTGCCAGCACCGGGGGCGGGGGGGGGCCCTACGAGCAGTACTTC. As protein: CASTGGGGGPYEQYF. The chain carries TRBV7-9 and TRBJ2-7; 9 bases map to TRBD2. The germline V gene encodes CDR1 SEHNR and CDR2 FQNEAQ (reference sequence). The CDR3 loop spans 15 amino acids. V trimming: 7 bases; J trimming: 2 bases; junction bases outside the gene matches: 9. Full variable domain (outside the CDR3, taken from reference TRBV7-9 and TRBJ2-7): DTGVSQNPRHKITKRGQNVTFRCDPISEHNRLYWYRQTLGQGPEFLTYFQNEAQLEKSRLLSDRFSAERPKGSFSTLEIQRTEQGDSAMYLCASTGGGGGPYEQYFGPGTRLTVT.

J is TRBJ2-1 and V is TRBV5-1, with D perhaps matching TRBD1 (6 bases). Trimming shortened V by 2 bases and J by 0 bases, and 9 bases separated the two germline ends. Germline assignment: CDR1 SGHRS and CDR2 YFSETQ. This CDR3 comprises 15 residues. The CDR3 spells CASSLQGSSYNEQFF. The DNA of the CDR3 is TGCGCCAGCAGCTTACAGGGAAGCTCCTACAATGAGCAGTTCTTC.

The chain combines TRBV5-1 with TRBJ2-5, with TRBD2 identical over 10 bases. Trimming cost V 0 bases and J 4 bases; bases outside gene matches: 6. This CDR3 comprises 16 residues. Germline-derived CDR1 and CDR2 are SGHRS and YFSETQ. The CDR3 DNA reads as TGCGCCAGCAGCTTGGGACGGACTAGCGGTAGAGAGACCCAGTACTTC. It codes for CASSLGRTSGRETQYF.

This chain connects TRBV7-2 to TRBJ2-7, with a weak D call TRBD2 (5 bases). The CDR3 loop spans 15 amino acids. Trimming removed 5 bases at V and 3 bases at J, with 17 bases between. Germline V gene lookup returns CDR1 SGHTA and CDR2 FQGNSA. The CDR3 bases are TGTGCCAGCAGCAAACAAGGGAGCAGCAACTACGAGCAGTACGTC. The encoded protein is CASSKQGSSNYEQYV.

The table lists this clone with a count of one. The J gene is TRBJ1-3, the V gene TRBV3-1 (or the pseudogene TRBV3-2); D gene ambiguous. From germline, CDR1 is LGHDT and CDR2 YNNKEL (reference sequence). The CDR3 is made up of 16 amino acids. V lost 0 bases, J lost 0 bases, and 9 bases lay in between. The CDR3 nucleotides are TGTGCCAGCAGCCAAGAGGCCAGTCACTCTGGAAACACCATATATTTT. It is translated as CASSQEASHSGNTIYF.

V is TRBV19 and J is TRBJ2-1; 9 positions agree with TRBD1. Unmatched junction bases numbered 13, after V lost 6 bases and J lost 7 bases. The CDR3 sequence is 16 residues long. CDR1 LNHDA and CDR2 SQIVND come from the germline V gene (reference sequence). The CDR3: CASSPTGGTFLNEQFF. CDR3 coding DNA: TGTGCCAGTAGCCCGACAGGGGGTACCTTTCTAAATGAGCAGTTCTTC.

This sequence joins TRBV5-1 and TRBJ2-5, with D possibly being TRBD1 (6 bases). The length of the CDR3 is 13 residues. V was shortened by 5 bases and J by 5 bases, with 13 bases between the two germline ends. In germline, CDR1 is SGHRS, CDR2 YFSETQ. For the CDR3, the DNA is TGCGCCAGCAGTCCACAGGGATTGGAGACCCAGTACTTC. Translated: CASSPQGLETQYF.

The genes are TRBV5-1 and TRBJ2-5; no reliable D call. CDR3 length equals 13 residues. Trimming removed 3 bases from V and 2 bases from J, with 8 bases in between. Germline V CDR1 and CDR2: SGHRS, YFSETQ. CDR3 coding DNA: TGCGCCAGCAGCTCCCAGACACAAGAGACCCAGTACTTC. It translates to CASSSQTQETQYF.

The chain has TRBV7-9 and TRBJ2-7; 11 nucleotides align to TRBD1. V was clipped by 5 bases and J by 3 bases; unmatched bases: 3. Germline CDR1 reads SEHNR; CDR2 reads FQNEAQ (reference sequence). The CDR3 loop spans 14 amino acids. The CDR3, as DNA: TGTGCCAGCAGCCCGGGACAGGGGGTCTACGAGCAGTACGTC. It is translated as CASSPGQGVYEQYV.

This clone was seen a single time. At one boundary the junction diverges from the germline segment, which might be a read error. The chain couples TRBV6-1 to TRBJ2-7; the D gene is possibly TRBD2 (5 bases). The CDR3 is made up of 14 amino acids. The germline V gene has CDR1 MNHNS and CDR2 SASEGT. DNA of the CDR3: TGTGCCAGCAGTGAAGTTTCCGGGGAATCCGGGTCTCTTTTC. This codes for CASSEVSGESGSLF.

V is TRBV7-9 and J is TRBJ1-1; the D is unclear. CDR3 length: 13 residues. Trimming took off 5 bases at V and 5 bases at J, with 12 bases between the two ends. Germline lookup yields CDR1 SEHNR and CDR2 FQNEAQ (reference sequence). This CDR3 reads CASSDSGGTEAFF. As DNA, the CDR3 is TGTGCCAGCAGCGATTCTGGAGGGACTGAAGCTTTCTTT.

V is TRBV6-6 and J is TRBJ2-6; 8 positions match TRBD1. Germline assignment: CDR1 MNHNY and CDR2 SVGAGI (reference sequence). CDR3 length: 16 residues. With V trimmed by 5 bases and J by 2 bases, 5 bases remained unmatched. The CDR3 spells CASSRTTGAGANVLTF. As DNA, the CDR3 is TGTGCCAGCAGTCGAACGACAGGGGCTGGGGCCAACGTCCTGACTTTC.